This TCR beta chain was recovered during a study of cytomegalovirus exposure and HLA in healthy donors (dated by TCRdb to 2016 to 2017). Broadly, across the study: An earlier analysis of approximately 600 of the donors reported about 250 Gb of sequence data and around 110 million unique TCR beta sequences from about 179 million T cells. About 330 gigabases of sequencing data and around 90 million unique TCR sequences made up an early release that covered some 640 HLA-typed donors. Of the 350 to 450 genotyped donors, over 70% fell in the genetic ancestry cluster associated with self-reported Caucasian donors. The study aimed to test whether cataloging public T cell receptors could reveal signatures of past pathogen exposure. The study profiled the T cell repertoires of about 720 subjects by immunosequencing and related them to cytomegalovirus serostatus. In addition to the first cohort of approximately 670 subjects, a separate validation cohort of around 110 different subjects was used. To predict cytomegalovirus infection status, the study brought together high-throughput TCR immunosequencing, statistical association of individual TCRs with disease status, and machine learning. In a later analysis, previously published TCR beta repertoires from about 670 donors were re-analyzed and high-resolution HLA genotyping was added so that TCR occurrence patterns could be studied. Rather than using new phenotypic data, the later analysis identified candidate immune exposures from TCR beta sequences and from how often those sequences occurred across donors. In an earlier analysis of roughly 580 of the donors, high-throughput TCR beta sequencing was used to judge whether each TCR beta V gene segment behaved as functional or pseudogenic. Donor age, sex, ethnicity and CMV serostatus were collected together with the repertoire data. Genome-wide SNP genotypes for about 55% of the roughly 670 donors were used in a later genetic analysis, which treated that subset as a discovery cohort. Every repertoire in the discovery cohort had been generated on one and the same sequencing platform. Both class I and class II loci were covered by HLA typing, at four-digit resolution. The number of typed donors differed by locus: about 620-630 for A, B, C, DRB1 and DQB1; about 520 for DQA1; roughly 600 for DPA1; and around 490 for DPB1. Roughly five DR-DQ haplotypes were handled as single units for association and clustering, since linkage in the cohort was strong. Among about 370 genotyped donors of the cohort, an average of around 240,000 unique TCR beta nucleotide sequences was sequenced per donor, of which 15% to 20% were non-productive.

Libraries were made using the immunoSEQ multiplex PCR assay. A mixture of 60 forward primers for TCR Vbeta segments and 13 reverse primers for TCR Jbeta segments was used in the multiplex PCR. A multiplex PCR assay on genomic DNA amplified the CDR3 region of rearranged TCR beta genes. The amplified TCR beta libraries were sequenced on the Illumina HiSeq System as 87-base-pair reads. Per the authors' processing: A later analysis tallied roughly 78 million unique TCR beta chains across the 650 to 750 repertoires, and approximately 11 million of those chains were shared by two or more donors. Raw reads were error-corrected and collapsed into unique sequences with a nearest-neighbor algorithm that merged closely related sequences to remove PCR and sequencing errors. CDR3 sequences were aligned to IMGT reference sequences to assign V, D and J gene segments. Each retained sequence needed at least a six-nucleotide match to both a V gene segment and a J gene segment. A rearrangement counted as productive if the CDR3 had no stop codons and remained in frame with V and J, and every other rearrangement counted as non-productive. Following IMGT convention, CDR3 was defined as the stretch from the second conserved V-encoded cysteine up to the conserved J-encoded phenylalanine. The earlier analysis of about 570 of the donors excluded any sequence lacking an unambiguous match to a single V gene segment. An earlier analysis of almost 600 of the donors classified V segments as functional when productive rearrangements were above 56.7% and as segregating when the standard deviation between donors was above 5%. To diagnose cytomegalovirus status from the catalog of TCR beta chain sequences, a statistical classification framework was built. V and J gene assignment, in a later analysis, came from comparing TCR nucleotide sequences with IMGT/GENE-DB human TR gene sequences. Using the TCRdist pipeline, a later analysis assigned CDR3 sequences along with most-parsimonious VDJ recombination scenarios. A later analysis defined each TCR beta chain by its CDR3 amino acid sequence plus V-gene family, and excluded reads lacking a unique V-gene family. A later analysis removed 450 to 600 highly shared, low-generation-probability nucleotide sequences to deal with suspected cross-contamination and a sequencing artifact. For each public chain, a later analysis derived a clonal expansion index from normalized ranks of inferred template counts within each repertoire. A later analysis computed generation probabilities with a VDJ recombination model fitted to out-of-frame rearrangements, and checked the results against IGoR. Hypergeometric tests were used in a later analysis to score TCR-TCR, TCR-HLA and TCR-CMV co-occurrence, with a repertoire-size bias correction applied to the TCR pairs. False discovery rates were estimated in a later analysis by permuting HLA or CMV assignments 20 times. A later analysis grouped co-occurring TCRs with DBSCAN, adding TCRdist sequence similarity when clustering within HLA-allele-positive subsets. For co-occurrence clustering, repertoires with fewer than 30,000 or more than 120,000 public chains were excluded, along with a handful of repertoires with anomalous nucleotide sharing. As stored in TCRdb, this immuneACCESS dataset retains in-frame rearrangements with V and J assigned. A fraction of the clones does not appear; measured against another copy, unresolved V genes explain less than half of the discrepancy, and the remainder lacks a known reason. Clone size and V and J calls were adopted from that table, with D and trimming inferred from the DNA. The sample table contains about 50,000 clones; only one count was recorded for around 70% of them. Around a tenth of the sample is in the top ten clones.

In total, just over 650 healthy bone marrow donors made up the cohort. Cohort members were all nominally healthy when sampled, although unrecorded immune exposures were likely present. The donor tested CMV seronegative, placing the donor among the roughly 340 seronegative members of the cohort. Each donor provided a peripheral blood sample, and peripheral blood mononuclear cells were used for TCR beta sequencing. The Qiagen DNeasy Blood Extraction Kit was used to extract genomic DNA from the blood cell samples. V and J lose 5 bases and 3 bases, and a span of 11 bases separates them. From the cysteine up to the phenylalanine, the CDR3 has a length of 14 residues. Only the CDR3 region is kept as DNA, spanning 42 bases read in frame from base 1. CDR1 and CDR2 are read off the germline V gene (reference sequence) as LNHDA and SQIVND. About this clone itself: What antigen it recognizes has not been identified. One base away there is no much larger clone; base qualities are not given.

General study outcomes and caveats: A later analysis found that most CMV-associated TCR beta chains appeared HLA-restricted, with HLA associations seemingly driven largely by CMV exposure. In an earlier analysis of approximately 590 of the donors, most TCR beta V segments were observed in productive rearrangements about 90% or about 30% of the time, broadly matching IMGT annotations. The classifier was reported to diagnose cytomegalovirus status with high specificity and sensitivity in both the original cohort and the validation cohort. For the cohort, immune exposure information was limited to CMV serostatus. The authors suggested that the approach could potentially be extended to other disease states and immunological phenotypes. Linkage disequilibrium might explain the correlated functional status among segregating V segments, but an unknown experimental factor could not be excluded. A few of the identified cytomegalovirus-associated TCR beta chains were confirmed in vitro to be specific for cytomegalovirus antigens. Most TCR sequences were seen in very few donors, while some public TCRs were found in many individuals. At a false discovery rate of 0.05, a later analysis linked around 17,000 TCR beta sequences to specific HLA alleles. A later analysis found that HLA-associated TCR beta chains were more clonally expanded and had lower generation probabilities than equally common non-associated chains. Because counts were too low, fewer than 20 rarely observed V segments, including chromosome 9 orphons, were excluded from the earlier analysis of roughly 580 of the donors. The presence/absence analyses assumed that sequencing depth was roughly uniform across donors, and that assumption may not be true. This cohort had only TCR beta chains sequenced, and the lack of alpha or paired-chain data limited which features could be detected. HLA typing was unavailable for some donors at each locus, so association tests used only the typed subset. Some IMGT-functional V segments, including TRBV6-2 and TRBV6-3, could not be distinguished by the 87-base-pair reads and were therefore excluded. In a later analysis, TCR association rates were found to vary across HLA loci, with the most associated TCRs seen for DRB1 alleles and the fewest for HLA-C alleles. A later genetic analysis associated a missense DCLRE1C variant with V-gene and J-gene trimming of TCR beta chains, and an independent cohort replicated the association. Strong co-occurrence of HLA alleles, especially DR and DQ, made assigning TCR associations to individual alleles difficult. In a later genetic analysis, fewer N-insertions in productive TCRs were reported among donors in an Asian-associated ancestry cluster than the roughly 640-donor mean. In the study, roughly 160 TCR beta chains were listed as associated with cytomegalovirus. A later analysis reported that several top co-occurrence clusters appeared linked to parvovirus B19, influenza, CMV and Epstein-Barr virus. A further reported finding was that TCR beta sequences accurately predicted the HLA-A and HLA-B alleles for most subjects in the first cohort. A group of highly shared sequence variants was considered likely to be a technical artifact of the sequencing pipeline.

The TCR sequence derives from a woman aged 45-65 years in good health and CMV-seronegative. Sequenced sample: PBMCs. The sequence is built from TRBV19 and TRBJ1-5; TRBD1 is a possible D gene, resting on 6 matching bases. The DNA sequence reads TGTGCCAGTAGTCCAGGGGTGGTCAATCAGCCCCAGCATTTT. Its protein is CASSPGVVNQPQHF.